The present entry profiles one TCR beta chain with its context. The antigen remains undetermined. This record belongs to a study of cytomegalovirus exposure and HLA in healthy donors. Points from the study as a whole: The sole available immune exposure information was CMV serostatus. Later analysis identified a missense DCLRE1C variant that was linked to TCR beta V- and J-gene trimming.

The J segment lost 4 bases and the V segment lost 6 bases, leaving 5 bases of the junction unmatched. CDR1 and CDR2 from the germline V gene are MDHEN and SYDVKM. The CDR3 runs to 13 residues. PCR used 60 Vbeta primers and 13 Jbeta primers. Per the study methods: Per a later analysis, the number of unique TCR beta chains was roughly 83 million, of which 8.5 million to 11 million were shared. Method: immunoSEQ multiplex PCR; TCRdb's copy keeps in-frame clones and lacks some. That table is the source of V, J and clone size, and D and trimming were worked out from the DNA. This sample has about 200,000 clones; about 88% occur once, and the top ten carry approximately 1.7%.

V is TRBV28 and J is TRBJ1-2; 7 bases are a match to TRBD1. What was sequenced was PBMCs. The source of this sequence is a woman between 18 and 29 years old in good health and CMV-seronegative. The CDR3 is CASSSGTAYGYTF. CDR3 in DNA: TGTGCCAGCAGCTCCGGGACAGCCTATGGCTACACCTTC.